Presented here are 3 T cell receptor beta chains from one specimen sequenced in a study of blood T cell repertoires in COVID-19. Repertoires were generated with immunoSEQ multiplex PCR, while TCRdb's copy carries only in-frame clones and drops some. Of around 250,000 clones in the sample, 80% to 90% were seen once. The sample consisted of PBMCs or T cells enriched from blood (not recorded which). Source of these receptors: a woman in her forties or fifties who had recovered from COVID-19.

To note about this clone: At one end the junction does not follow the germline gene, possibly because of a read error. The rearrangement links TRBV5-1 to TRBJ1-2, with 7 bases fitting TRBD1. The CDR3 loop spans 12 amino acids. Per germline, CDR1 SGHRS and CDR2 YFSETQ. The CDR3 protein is CASSLLRDSQNF. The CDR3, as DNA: TGCGCCAGCAGCTTGCTCCGGGACAGTCAGAACTTC.

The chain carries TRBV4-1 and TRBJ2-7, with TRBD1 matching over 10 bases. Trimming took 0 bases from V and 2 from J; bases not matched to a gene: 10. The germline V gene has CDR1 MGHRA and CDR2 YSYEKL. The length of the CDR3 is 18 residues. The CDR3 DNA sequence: TGCGCCAGCAGCCAAGATCCACCGGACAGGGGGTTTCCCTACGAGCAGTACTTC. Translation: CASSQDPPDRGFPYEQYF.

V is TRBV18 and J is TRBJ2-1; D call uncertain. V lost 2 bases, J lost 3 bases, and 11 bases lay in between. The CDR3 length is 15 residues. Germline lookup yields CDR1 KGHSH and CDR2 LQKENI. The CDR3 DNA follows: TGTGCCAGCTCACCAGGGCATCCGGACTACAATGAGCAGTTCTTC. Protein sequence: CASSPGHPDYNEQFF. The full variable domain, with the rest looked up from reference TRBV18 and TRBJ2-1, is NAGVMQNPRHLVRRRGQEARLRCSPMKGHSHVYWYRQLPEEGLKFMVYLQKENIIDESGMPKERFSAEFPKEGPSILRIQQVVRGDSAAYFCASSPGHPDYNEQFFGPGTRLTVL.